This T cell receptor beta chain was recovered during a study of T cells in Graves' hyperthyroidism and ophthalmopathy. Germline assignment: CDR1 KGHDR and CDR2 SFDVKD. The CDR3 consists of 15 residues. The V gene end was trimmed by 0 bases and the J gene end by 5 bases; junction bases not matched to a gene: 5. What was amplified from RNA transcripts were TCR beta CDR3 regions. TCR CDR3 underwent first-round RT-PCR with the HTBI primer set. TCRdb re-called the multiplex PCR reads with MiXCR, one entry per CDR3 protein. The repertoire holds around 580,000 distinct CDR3 sequences, with around 45% as singletons.

This clonotype was sampled from a woman aged 18 to 35 with Graves' hyperthyroidism. The chain couples TRBV24-1 to TRBJ2-7; TRBD1 matches at 8 bases. Material for sequencing was peripheral blood or thyroid tissue (not recorded which). The CDR3 nucleotides are TGTGCCACCAGTGATTTGCGGACAGGGTCGGACGAGCAGTACTTC. The encoded protein is CATSDLRTGSDEQYF.